This T cell receptor (beta chain) was sequenced for a study of blood T cell repertoires in COVID-19. Across the whole study: COVID-19 samples collected from the United States, Italy and Spain covered acute and convalescent phases. PBMCs, B-cell-depleted T cells, or T cells were the source of the cDNA or gDNA that made up the material.

Measured with immunoSEQ multiplex PCR; TCRdb has only the in-frame clones, and not every one. Found here are a few hundred thousand clones, just under 90% of them singletons; the top ten hold 6.2%. The CDR3 extends over 13 amino acids. Germline lookup yields CDR1 SGHAT and CDR2 FQNNGV. V dropped 2 bases and J dropped 4 bases, with 8 bases sitting between them. The table lists this clone with a few counts. Sequencing input: peripheral blood. The TCR comes from a man aged 60-69 years who had recovered from COVID-19. V is TRBV11-2 and J is TRBJ1-2; D might be TRBD1 (5 bases). The CDR3 reads CASSLQGTYGYTF. Here the CDR3 DNA reads TGTGCCAGCAGCTTACAGGGTACCTATGGCTACACCTTC. Combining the CDR3 with reference TRBV11-2 and TRBJ1-2 gives the whole variable domain EAGVAQSPRYKIIEKRQSVAFWCNPISGHATLYWYQQILGQGPKLLIQFQNNGVVDDSQLPKDRFSAERLKGVDSTLKIQPAKLEDSAVYLCASSLQGTYGYTFGSGTRLTVV.